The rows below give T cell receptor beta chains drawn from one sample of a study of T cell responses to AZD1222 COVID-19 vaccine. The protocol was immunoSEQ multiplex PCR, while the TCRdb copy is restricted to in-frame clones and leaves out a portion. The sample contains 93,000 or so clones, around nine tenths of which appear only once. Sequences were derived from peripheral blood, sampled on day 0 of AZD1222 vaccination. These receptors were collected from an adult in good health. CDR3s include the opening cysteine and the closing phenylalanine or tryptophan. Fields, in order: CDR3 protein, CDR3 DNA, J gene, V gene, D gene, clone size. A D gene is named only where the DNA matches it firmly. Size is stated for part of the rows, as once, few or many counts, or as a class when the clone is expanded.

CASSLSSVGTQYF TGTGCCAGCAGTTTAAGTTCCGTGGGTACGCAGTATTTT TRBJ2-3 TRBV12-3/TRBV12-4 - -
CASGKQGPQETQYF TGTGCCAGCGGAAAACAGGGGCCCCAAGAGACCCAGTACTTC TRBJ2-5 TRBV5-5 TRBD1 -
CASSIDRVADGYTF TGTGCCAGTAGTATAGACAGGGTTGCGGATGGCTACACCTTC TRBJ1-2 TRBV19 - -
CASSLERDTQYF TGTGCCAGCAGCTTAGAAAGGGATACGCAGTATTTT TRBJ2-3 TRBV7-8 - -
CASSPSNYGYTF TGTGCCAGCAGCCCCAGTAACTATGGCTACACCTTC TRBJ1-2 TRBV7-2 - few
CASGWTSGGFHEQYF TGTGCCAGCGGATGGACTAGCGGGGGATTCCACGAGCAGTACTTC TRBJ2-7 TRBV21-1 - -
CASSLGGGLYEQYF TGTGCCAGCAGCTTAGGGGGGGGCCTCTACGAGCAGTACTTC TRBJ2-7 TRBV7-2 - few
CASRPTQGTNYGYTF TGTGCCAGCAGACCTACTCAGGGGACTAACTATGGCTACACCTTC TRBJ1-2 TRBV28 - -
CASSLNRDRAEAFF TGTGCCAGCTCACTTAACAGGGATCGCGCTGAAGCTTTCTTT TRBJ1-1 TRBV18 - -
CASSFGQSGAFF TGTGCCAGCAGTTTCGGACAGTCCGGAGCTTTCTTT TRBJ1-1 TRBV6-5 - -
CASSPLGGRNTEAFF TGTGCCAGCAGCCCGCTCGGGGGTAGGAACACTGAAGCTTTCTTT TRBJ1-1 TRBV7-2 - -
CASSSTGTNGYTF TGTGCCAGCAGCTCGACAGGGACAAATGGCTACACCTTC TRBJ1-2 TRBV7-9 TRBD1 -
CAISERQNTGELFF TGTGCCATCAGTGAGAGACAGAACACCGGGGAGCTGTTTTTT TRBJ2-2 TRBV10-3 - -
CASSTIPGPTNSPLHF TGTGCCAGCAGCACGATACCGGGACCGACTAATTCACCCCTCCACTTT TRBJ1-6 TRBV3-1/TRBV3-2 - once
CASSLAPGLIAKNIQYF TGTGCCAGCAGCTTAGCCCCAGGTTTAATAGCCAAAAACATTCAGTACTTC TRBJ2-4 TRBV7-9 - -
CASGEGRVPEAFF TGTGCCAGCGGAGAGGGGCGGGTACCTGAAGCTTTCTTT TRBJ1-1 TRBV9 - -
CASSLTGLGTEAFF TGTGCCAGCAGCCTGACGGGGTTGGGCACTGAAGCTTTCTTT TRBJ1-1 TRBV5-4 - -
CASKPGANTEAFF TGCGCCAGCAAGCCAGGGGCGAACACTGAAGCTTTCTTT TRBJ1-1 TRBV5-1 - -
CSGRVGTNEKLFF TGCAGCGGTCGGGTGGGGACTAATGAAAAACTGTTTTTT TRBJ1-4 TRBV29-1 - -
CASSLGTGSHQPQHF TGTGCCAGCAGCTTAGGTACAGGTTCCCATCAGCCCCAGCATTTT TRBJ1-5 TRBV13 - few
CASSSRDRGSYNSPLHF TGTGCCAGCAGCTCCCGGGACAGGGGTTCCTATAATTCACCCCTCCACTTT TRBJ1-6 TRBV7-6 TRBD1 -
CASSQGAGDGEKLFF TGTGCCAGCAGCCAAGGGGCCGGGGATGGAGAAAAACTGTTTTTT TRBJ1-4 TRBV3-1/TRBV3-2 - -
CASSDSQGARETQYF TGCGCCAGCAGTGACTCACAGGGGGCACGAGAGACCCAGTACTTC TRBJ2-5 TRBV10-2 TRBD1 once
CASSQGPGGTEAFF TGCGCCAGCAGCCAAGGCCCTGGGGGCACTGAAGCTTTCTTT TRBJ1-1 TRBV4-3 - -
CASSPPAGSYNEQFF TGTGCCAGCAGTCCCCCCGCTGGTTCCTACAATGAGCAGTTCTTC TRBJ2-1 TRBV28 - -
CASRQYNQPQHF TGTGCCAGCCGACAGTACAATCAGCCCCAGCATTTT TRBJ1-5 TRBV28 - -
CASSFLDSYNEQFF TGTGCCAGCAGCTTCCTGGACAGTTACAATGAGCAGTTCTTC TRBJ2-1 TRBV11-2 - -
CASSERGDKTTEAFF TGTGCCAGCAGCGAAAGAGGGGATAAGACCACTGAAGCTTTCTTT TRBJ1-1 TRBV7-2 - -
CASEWGSNQPQHF TGTGCTAGTGAATGGGGTAGCAATCAGCCCCAGCATTTT TRBJ1-5 TRBV12-5 - once
CAWRDEGTRSGNTIYF TGTGCCTGGAGGGACGAAGGGACGCGCTCTGGAAACACCATATATTTT TRBJ1-3 TRBV30 - -
CASSLWAARAFF TGTGCCAGCAGTTTATGGGCAGCAAGAGCTTTCTTT TRBJ1-1 TRBV12-3/TRBV12-4 - -
CASSLVDWKLFF TGTGCCAGCAGCTTAGTTGATTGGAAACTGTTTTTT TRBJ1-4 TRBV11-2 - -
CASSSYSGPSYEQYF TGTGCCAGCAGCTCATATAGTGGTCCCTCCTACGAGCAGTACTTC TRBJ2-7 TRBV6-5 - -
CASSRPGVGQPQHF TGTGCCAGCAGCCGTCCCGGGGTGGGTCAGCCCCAGCATTTT TRBJ1-5 TRBV6-2/TRBV6-3 - -
CASSAGDGYTF TGTGCCAGCAGCGCTGGGGATGGCTACACCTTC TRBJ1-2 TRBV9 - -
CASSSWTVSYEQYF TGTGCCAGCAGCTCCTGGACGGTCTCCTACGAGCAGTACTTC TRBJ2-7 TRBV14 - -
CATSAGNYGYTF TGTGCCACCAGCGCAGGGAACTATGGCTACACCTTC TRBJ1-2 TRBV15 - -
CASSTRVRNQPQHF TGTGCCAGTAGTACCAGGGTTCGCAATCAGCCCCAGCATTTT TRBJ1-5 TRBV19 - few
CASSGRGHEQYF TGTGCCAGCAGTGGGAGGGGCCACGAGCAGTACTTC TRBJ2-7 TRBV6-2/TRBV6-3 TRBD2 -
CASSLLEDTQYF TGCGCCAGCAGCTTGCTCGAAGATACGCAGTATTTT TRBJ2-3 TRBV5-1 - -
CASRGQGGDQPQHF TGTGCCAGCAGGGGACAGGGAGGGGATCAGCCCCAGCATTTT TRBJ1-5 TRBV6-5 TRBD1 -
CASGRGGVYNEQFF TGTGCTAGTGGTCGGGGGGGTGTGTACAATGAGCAGTTCTTC TRBJ2-1 TRBV12-5 TRBD2 -
CASSSDRLWANEKLFF TGTGCCAGCAGTTCAGATCGCCTTTGGGCAAATGAAAAACTGTTTTTT TRBJ1-4 TRBV6-5 - -
CASSLPLAGGYTF TGTGCCAGCAGTCTTCCTTTGGCAGGAGGCTACACCTTC TRBJ1-2 TRBV12-3/TRBV12-4 - -
CASSLEFGAGKAGEQYF TGTGCCAGCAGCTTAGAGTTTGGGGCTGGGAAGGCGGGCGAGCAGTACTTC TRBJ2-7 TRBV13 - -
CASSRGGNQPQHF TGTGCCAGCAGCCGCGGGGGGAATCAGCCCCAGCATTTT TRBJ1-5 TRBV6-5 - -